Listed below are T cell receptor beta chains from one sample, sequenced in a study of cytomegalovirus exposure and HLA in healthy donors. The table came from immunoSEQ multiplex PCR; TCRdb's copy has only in-frame clones and leaves some out. The table includes roughly 100,000 clones, around 76% detected once. What was sequenced was PBMCs. The source is a woman aged 45-60 years in good health and CMV-seropositive. Each CDR3 is given with its conserved first and last residue. A D gene is named only where the DNA matches it firmly. A clone size is listed for some rows: how often the clone was seen (once, few, many), or a class if it is expanded.

CDR3 protein	CDR3 DNA	D gene	V gene	clone size	J gene
CASSLTGGPNIQYF	TGTGCCAGCAGCTTGACAGGGGGCCCAAACATTCAGTACTTC	TRBD1	TRBV7-9	-	TRBJ2-4
CASSQGVTSPAEQYF	TGCGCCAGCAGCCAAGGGGTGACTTCTCCGGCGGAGCAGTACTTC	-	TRBV4-1	few	TRBJ2-7
CASSQRRASGAQETQYF	TGTGCCAGCAGCCAACGGCGGGCTAGCGGGGCGCAAGAGACCCAGTACTTC	TRBD2	TRBV4-2	-	TRBJ2-5
CASSVGTGDQPQHF	TGTGCCAGCAGCGTAGGGACAGGGGATCAGCCCCAGCATTTT	TRBD1	TRBV9	-	TRBJ1-5
CASSLATGTGGSPLHF	TGTGCCAGCAGCTTAGCAACCGGGACAGGGGGTTCACCCCTCCACTTT	TRBD1	TRBV7-6	-	TRBJ1-6
CASSFASGTGYEKLFF	TGTGCCAGCAGCTTCGCCTCCGGGACAGGATATGAAAAACTGTTTTTT	TRBD1	TRBV7-9	-	TRBJ1-4
CASSQDNTDYGYTF	TGTGCCAGCAGCCAAGATAACACCGACTATGGCTACACCTTC	-	TRBV4-2	-	TRBJ1-2
CAISEGTNSNEQFF	TGTGCCATCAGTGAGGGTACAAATTCCAATGAGCAGTTCTTC	-	TRBV10-3	-	TRBJ2-1
CAWSRHRGTTTNEKLFF	TGTGCCTGGAGTAGACACAGGGGAACAACAACTAATGAAAAACTGTTTTTT	TRBD1	TRBV30	few	TRBJ1-4
CASSPSAVGEQFF	TGTGCCAGCAGCCCTTCGGCGGTCGGTGAGCAGTTCTTC	-	TRBV7-3	-	TRBJ2-1
CASSEAAQGYYGYTF	TGTGCCAGCAGTGAAGCAGCACAGGGTTACTATGGCTACACCTTC	-	TRBV6-1	-	TRBJ1-2
CASSLPGQALGTEAFF	TGCGCCAGCAGCCTGCCGGGACAGGCTCTGGGGACTGAAGCTTTCTTT	TRBD1	TRBV5-1	-	TRBJ1-1
CASSLGRGENTEAFF	TGTGCCAGCAGCTTGGGTCGGGGGGAGAACACTGAAGCTTTCTTT	-	TRBV5-5	-	TRBJ1-1
CASSAGQGSPGNTIYF	TGTGCCAGCAGCGCGGGACAGGGAAGTCCTGGAAACACCATATATTTT	TRBD1	TRBV5-6	few	TRBJ1-3
CASTDRGRGGETQYF	TGTGCCAGTACGGACAGGGGGCGAGGAGGGGAGACCCAGTACTTC	TRBD1	TRBV19	-	TRBJ2-5
CAIGFPKAGDSYEQYF	TGTGCCATCGGGTTCCCCAAGGCGGGTGACTCCTACGAGCAGTACTTC	-	TRBV10-3	few	TRBJ2-7
CASSEIGRVHEQYF	TGTGCCAGCAGTGAGATTGGCAGGGTCCACGAGCAGTACTTC	-	TRBV6-1	-	TRBJ2-7
CASSFLLGASGEQYF	TGTGCCAGCAGCTTTCTGCTGGGGGCTAGCGGGGAGCAGTACTTC	TRBD2	TRBV7-6	-	TRBJ2-7
CASSGGNTDTQYF	TGTGCCAGCTCCGGGGGAAACACAGATACGCAGTATTTT	-	TRBV18	once	TRBJ2-3
CASSQSWTGMFF	TGCGCCAGCAGTCAATCGTGGACGGGGATGTTTTTT	-	TRBV23-1	once	TRBJ1-4
CASSFRLAGTSYNEQFF	TGTGCCAGCAGCTTTCGACTAGCGGGAACCTCCTACAATGAGCAGTTCTTC	TRBD2	TRBV7-9	-	TRBJ2-1
CASSYSRGGAEETQYF	TGTGCCAGCAGTTACTCACGCGGGGGGGCGGAAGAGACCCAGTACTTC	TRBD2	TRBV6-6	-	TRBJ2-5
CASRGNSNQPQHF	TGTGCCAGCAGGGGCAATAGCAATCAGCCCCAGCATTTT	-	TRBV6-1	-	TRBJ1-5
CASSETGQGDEQYF	TGTGCCAGCAGTGAGACGGGACAGGGTGACGAGCAGTACTTC	TRBD1	TRBV25-1	few	TRBJ2-7
CASSDQQGSYNEQFF	TGTGCCAGCAGTGACCAACAGGGGTCGTACAATGAGCAGTTCTTC	TRBD1	TRBV6-4	-	TRBJ2-1
CAWSVKHWTEVGNTEAFF	TGTGCCTGGAGTGTAAAGCACTGGACTGAGGTCGGGAACACTGAAGCTTTCTTT	-	TRBV30	-	TRBJ1-1
CASSRDRGWTEAFF	TGTGCCAGCAGTCGGGACAGGGGGTGGACTGAAGCTTTCTTT	TRBD1	TRBV6-1	-	TRBJ1-1
CASSARWSSYNEQFF	TGTGCCAGCAGTGCCAGATGGAGCTCCTACAATGAGCAGTTCTTC	-	TRBV2	once	TRBJ2-1